This TCR beta chain was documented in a study of T cell clonotyping in hematopoietic cell transplantation. The sample's time point: recipient sample about 28 days before transplant, after cytoreduction. V shed 3 bases and J shed 6 bases, with 8 bases lying between them. From germline, CDR1 is LNHDA and CDR2 SQIVND (reference sequence). The CDR3 spans 12 residues. TCRdb keeps only in-frame clones here, not all; method: immunoSEQ multiplex PCR. In the table there are about 36,000 clones, over 85% of which are singletons. The sample here was peripheral blood mononuclear cells, taken before stem cell transplant. J is TRBJ1-1 and V is TRBV19; D is undetermined. This clonotype was obtained from a man aged 40-49 years with chronic myeloid leukemia. Some clones in this sample may be carry-over from other donors' samples. CDR3 sequence (DNA): TGTGCCAGTAGTATGGGTGGGGCTGAAGCTTTCTTT. It is translated as CASSMGGAEAFF.